One sample yielded the 22 T cell receptor beta chains listed below, sequenced in a study of blood T cell repertoires in COVID-19. TCRdb's copy holds only in-frame clones and misses some; the assay was immunoSEQ multiplex PCR. The profile shows fewer than 250,000 clones, about 88% of them singletons. Material: peripheral blood. All receptors come from a man in his 70s with acute or convalescent COVID-19.

The chain couples TRBV5-1 to TRBJ1-1, with a tentative D call TRBD1 (6 bases). The V gene's germline CDR1 is SGHRS and CDR2 YFSETQ. This CDR3 is built from 15 residues. The V end was cut by 4 bases, the J end by 0 bases, with 13 bases between. The CDR3 region is CASSSTGSLNTEAFF. For the CDR3, the DNA is TGCGCCAGCAGCAGTACAGGGTCCTTGAACACTGAAGCTTTCTTT.

The rearrangement joins TRBV19 to TRBJ1-6; tentative D call: TRBD1 (6 bases). The germline gives CDR1 LNHDA, CDR2 SQIVND (reference sequence). The CDR3 length is 13 residues. V lost 7 bases and J 9 bases, leaving 13 bases between the germline ends. Here the CDR3 reads CASTGQGSSPLHF. The CDR3 DNA is TGTGCCAGTACCGGGCAGGGGAGTTCACCCCTCCACTTT.

The chain joins TRBV7-9 to TRBJ1-3; TRBD1 agrees at 7 bases. In germline, CDR1 is SEHNR, CDR2 FQNEAQ (reference sequence). This CDR3 is 14 amino acids long. Trimming removed 5 bases from V and 4 bases from J; junction bases left unmatched: 5. Written as DNA, the CDR3 is TGTGCCAGCAGCCCTCCGGGACAGGGAAACACCATATATTTT. This gives the protein CASSPPGQGNTIYF. The whole variable domain, filled in from reference TRBV7-9 and TRBJ1-3, reads DTGVSQNPRHKITKRGQNVTFRCDPISEHNRLYWYRQTLGQGPEFLTYFQNEAQLEKSRLLSDRFSAERPKGSFSTLEIQRTEQGDSAMYLCASSPPGQGNTIYFGEGSWLTVV.

The chain couples TRBV14 to TRBJ2-2; 7 bases fit TRBD2. V trimming: 3 bases; J trimming: 8 bases; junction bases outside the gene matches: 12. This CDR3 spans 16 amino acids. CDR1 and CDR2 (germline): SGHDN, FVKESK. The CDR3 sequence: CASSQAKPGRVGELFF. The CDR3, as DNA: TGTGCCAGCAGCCAGGCCAAACCGGGGAGGGTGGGGGAGCTGTTTTTT.

The CDR3 DNA is TGTGCTAGTGGTCACTCGACAGAGGGCAATCAGCCCCAGCATTTT. Translated: CASGHSTEGNQPQHF. V usage is TRBV12-5 and J usage is TRBJ1-5; D is possibly TRBD1 (5 bases). CDR1 LGHNT and CDR2 FRNRAP come from the germline V gene. V shed 5 bases and J shed 2 bases, with 13 bases lying between them. This CDR3 is built from 15 residues.

The V call is TRBV6-4, the J call TRBJ1-2; TRBD1 might be the D (5 bases). This CDR3 contains 13 residues. Germline values: CDR1 MRHNA, CDR2 SNTAGT. V was trimmed by 7 bases and J by 7 bases, leaving 16 bases between them. DNA of the CDR3: TGTGCCAGCAACCAGGGCGGGGCTGGTGGCTACACCTTC. As protein: CASNQGGAGGYTF.

The rearrangement links TRBV11-2 to TRBJ1-5, with D uncertain. The CDR3 sequence is 15 residues long. Looked up from germline, CDR1 is SGHAT and CDR2 is FQNNGV. The V and J ends lost 4 bases and 3 bases respectively, with 13 bases between them. The CDR3 sequence is CASSSSGGYNQPQHF. The CDR3 region has the DNA TGTGCCAGCAGCTCTTCAGGAGGTTACAATCAGCCCCAGCATTTT.

V is TRBV4-1 and J is TRBJ1-6; the D gene is possibly TRBD1 (6 bases). Trimming took off 0 bases at V and 10 bases at J, with 16 bases between the two ends. This CDR3 has 16 amino acids. Germline values: CDR1 MGHRA, CDR2 YSYEKL. CDR3 in amino acids: CASSQENLQGGSPLHF. Here the CDR3 DNA reads TGCGCCAGCAGCCAAGAGAATCTACAGGGTGGCTCACCCCTCCACTTT.

This clone was found once. In nucleotides, the CDR3 is TGTGCCAGCAGTAACGGGGGGCAGACTAATTCACCCCTCCACTTT. It specifies CASSNGGQTNSPLHF. The chain uses TRBV6-5 and TRBJ1-6, with D possibly TRBD1 on 6 matching bases. CDR1 and CDR2 from the germline V gene are MNHEY and SVGAGI. This CDR3 has 15 residues. With 5 bases removed from V and 6 bases from J, the gap between germline ends came to 14 bases.

This clone occurred once. The J gene is TRBJ2-5, the V gene TRBV12-5; 11 bases fit TRBD1. The germline V gene has CDR1 LGHNT and CDR2 FRNRAP. Germline trimming cut 1 base from V and 4 bases from J; bases unmatched to any gene: 5. This CDR3 has 16 amino acids. The CDR3 sequence is CASGLERTGGGETQYF. As DNA, the CDR3 is TGTGCTAGTGGTTTGGAACGGACAGGGGGCGGAGAGACCCAGTACTTC.

The J gene is TRBJ2-2, the V gene TRBV28; 12 bases fit TRBD2. The trim removed 5 bases at V and 7 bases at J, leaving 5 bases unmatched. This CDR3 comprises 15 residues. Germline V gives CDR1 MDHEN, CDR2 SYDVKM. CDR3 sequence (DNA): TGTGCCAGCAGTCCTCCGGGACTAGCGGGCGGGGAGCTGTTTTTT. Residues: CASSPPGLAGGELFF. Combining the CDR3 with reference TRBV28 and TRBJ2-2 gives the whole variable domain DVKVTQSSRYLVKRTGEKVFLECVQDMDHENMFWYRQDPGLGLRLIYFSYDVKMKEKGDIPEGYSVSREKKERFSLILESASTNQTSMYLCASSPPGLAGGELFFGEGSRLTVL.

This clone appeared a single time. The CDR3 DNA reads TGTGCCAGCAGCGTAGATCCAGGGGAAGGCTACACCTTC. This gives the protein CASSVDPGEGYTF. The rearrangement joins TRBV9 to TRBJ1-2, with D possibly TRBD1 on 6 matching bases. V lost 0 bases to trimming and J lost 8 bases, with 11 bases between them. The CDR3 contains 13 residues. From germline, CDR1 is SGDLS and CDR2 YYNGEE.

V usage is TRBV6-1 and J usage is TRBJ2-5, with D possibly matching TRBD1 (6 bases). Germline V lookup: CDR1 MNHNS, CDR2 SASEGT. The CDR3 is 16 residues long. V dropped 1 base and J dropped 3 bases, with 15 bases sitting between them. CDR3 region: CASSEVKTGLKETQYF. The CDR3 DNA follows: TGTGCCAGCAGTGAAGTAAAGACAGGCCTAAAAGAGACCCAGTACTTC.

The table lists this clone with many counts. V usage is TRBV19 and J usage is TRBJ1-2; D gene ambiguous. Germline assignment: CDR1 LNHDA and CDR2 SQIVND (reference sequence). The V end was cut by 5 bases, the J end by 6 bases, with 13 bases between. The CDR3 contains 13 residues. CDR3 sequence: CASSRNKLNGYTF. The DNA for the CDR3 is TGTGCCAGTAGTCGAAACAAATTGAATGGCTACACCTTC.

The rearrangement uses TRBV2 and TRBJ2-3; TRBD2 aligns across 7 bases. The CDR3 is 15 amino acids. Per the germline V gene, CDR1 is SNHLY and CDR2 is FYNNEI. Trimming removed 10 bases from V and 0 bases from J; junction bases left unmatched: 10. The CDR3 bases are TGTGCCACCAAGCAGCGGGACCCTAGCACAGATACGCAGTATTTT. Amino acids: CATKQRDPSTDTQYF.

This clone came up once. The chain joins TRBV5-4 to TRBJ1-1, with 7 nucleotides matching TRBD1. The CDR3 is 13 residues long. Germline CDR1 is SGHNT and CDR2 is YYREEE (reference sequence). The V and J ends lost 4 bases and 6 bases, in that order; junction bases with no gene match: 6. The DNA for the CDR3 is TGTGCCAGCAGCATCGACAGGGAGGCTGAAGCTTTCTTT. Translated: CASSIDREAEAFF.

This clone was picked up one time. This sequence joins TRBV3-1 (or the pseudogene TRBV3-2) and TRBJ1-5; no clear D. With 3 bases removed from V and 3 bases from J, the gap between germline ends came to 3 bases. The CDR3 loop spans 12 amino acids. Germline values: CDR1 LGHDT, CDR2 YNNKEL (reference sequence). This CDR3 is CASSHFNQPQHF. The CDR3 DNA follows: TGTGCCAGCAGCCACTTCAATCAGCCCCAGCATTTT.

The chain has TRBV19 and TRBJ2-1; no firm D call. V lost 1 base and J 0 bases, leaving 7 bases between the germline ends. The CDR3 totals 15 residues. Germline values: CDR1 LNHDA, CDR2 SQIVND (reference sequence). CDR3: CASSIGPGSYNEQFF. CDR3 nucleotide sequence: TGTGCCAGTAGTATAGGTCCAGGCTCCTACAATGAGCAGTTCTTC.

This clone was recorded only once. This chain links TRBV19 with TRBJ2-7; D ambiguous. The CDR3 spans 13 residues. Germline values: CDR1 LNHDA, CDR2 SQIVND (reference sequence). Trimming took off 4 bases at V and 0 bases at J, with 7 bases between the two ends. DNA of the CDR3: TGTGCCAGTAGTACGCGGAACTCCTACGAGCAGTACTTC. Encoded protein: CASSTRNSYEQYF.

This chain uses TRBV7-2 with TRBJ2-5; TRBD2 matches at 7 bases. V trimming: 6 bases; J trimming: 5 bases; junction bases outside the gene matches: 9. The CDR3 sequence is 14 residues long. Germline CDR1 SGHTA, CDR2 FQGNSA. In DNA form, the CDR3 reads TGTGCCAGCAGTCCCCGACTAGCCCGGGAGACCCAGTACTTC. Its translation: CASSPRLARETQYF.

This sequence joins TRBV7-9 and TRBJ1-3, with TRBD1 matching over 8 bases. With 1 base clipped from V and 4 bases from J, the junction kept 12 bases outside the gene matches. Germline V gene sequence: CDR1 SEHNR, CDR2 FQNEAQ (reference sequence). The CDR3 contains 18 residues. This CDR3 reads CASSLGMQGASSGNTIYF. The CDR3 DNA reads TGTGCCAGCAGCTTAGGAATGCAGGGGGCATCCTCCGGAAACACCATATATTTT.

V is TRBV19 and J is TRBJ2-1; D is unclear. CDR1 and CDR2 from the germline V gene are LNHDA and SQIVND (reference sequence). Trimming left V 3 bases short and J 0 bases short, with 12 bases between. The CDR3 has 16 amino acids. The CDR3 region is CASSMERLSSYNEQFF. CDR3 sequence (DNA): TGTGCCAGTAGTATGGAGCGACTGAGCTCCTACAATGAGCAGTTCTTC.